The clone carrying this T cell receptor (beta chain) is large in the sample. What it binds is not known. Different DNA sequences within this sample yield the same CDR3. The protocol was immunoSEQ multiplex PCR, while the TCRdb copy is restricted to in-frame clones and leaves out a portion. In the table there are about 12,000 clones, around nine tenths of which are singletons. The V end was cut by 0 bases, the J end by 2 bases, with 10 bases between. CDR1 and CDR2 (germline): MGHRA, YSYEKL. CDR3 length: 15 residues. The entry originates in a study of chemoradiotherapy in HPV16-positive cancers. Study-wide results and caveats: Non-HPV-specific T cells did not expand in tumors during treatment, whereas candidate HPV-specific clones and E7-related motifs did. Functional assays defining HPV-specific T cells used only a couple of HPV16-positive patients. HPV-responsive T-cell expansion during chemoradiotherapy was linked to improved recurrence-free survival in HPV16-positive patients.

Samples were taken several times over chemoradiotherapy. Sequenced material: blood, taken from a patient who underwent chemoradiotherapy. The origin of this receptor is a human donor with HPV-associated anogenital cancer. The V call is TRBV4-1, the J call TRBJ1-2, with a possible D match to TRBD1 (5 bases). The CDR3 nucleotides are TGCGCCAGCAGCCAAGACCCGGGACCGAACTATGGCTACACCTTC. The encoded protein is CASSQDPGPNYGYTF.